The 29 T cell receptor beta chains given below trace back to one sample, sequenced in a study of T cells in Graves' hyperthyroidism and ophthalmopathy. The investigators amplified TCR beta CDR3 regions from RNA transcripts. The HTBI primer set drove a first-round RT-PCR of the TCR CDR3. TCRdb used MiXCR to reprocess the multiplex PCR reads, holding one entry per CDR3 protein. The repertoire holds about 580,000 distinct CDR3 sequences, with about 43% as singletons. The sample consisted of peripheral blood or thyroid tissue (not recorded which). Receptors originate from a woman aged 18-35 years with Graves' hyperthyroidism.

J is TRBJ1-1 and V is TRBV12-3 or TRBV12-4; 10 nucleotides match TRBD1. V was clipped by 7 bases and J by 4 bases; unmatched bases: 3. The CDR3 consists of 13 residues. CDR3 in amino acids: CASKTGGGTEAFF. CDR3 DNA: TGTGCCAGCAAGACAGGGGGCGGCACTGAAGCTTTCTTT.

CDR3 residues: CAIRPQENYGYTF. The CDR3 DNA sequence: TGTGCCATCAGACCCCAGGAGAACTATGGCTACACCTTC. V gene TRBV10-3 combines with J gene TRBJ1-2, with D hard to call. The V gene lost 6 bases and the J gene lost 2 bases, with 10 bases spanning the gap. This CDR3 spans 13 amino acids. CDR1 ENHRY and CDR2 SYGVKD come from the germline V gene.

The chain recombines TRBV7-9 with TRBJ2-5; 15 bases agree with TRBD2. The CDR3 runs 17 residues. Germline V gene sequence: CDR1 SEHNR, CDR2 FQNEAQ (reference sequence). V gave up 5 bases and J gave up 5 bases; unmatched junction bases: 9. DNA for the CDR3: TGTGCCAGCAGCGTCGGGACTAGCGGGAGGACGGGGGAGACCCAGTACTTC. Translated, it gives CASSVGTSGRTGETQYF.

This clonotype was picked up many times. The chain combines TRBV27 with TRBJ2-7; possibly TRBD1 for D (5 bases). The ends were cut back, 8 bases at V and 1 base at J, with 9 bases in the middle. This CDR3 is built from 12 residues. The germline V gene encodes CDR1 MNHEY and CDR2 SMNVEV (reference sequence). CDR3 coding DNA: TGTGCCAGCCAAGACAGTTCCTACGAGCAGTACTTC. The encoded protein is CASQDSSYEQYF.

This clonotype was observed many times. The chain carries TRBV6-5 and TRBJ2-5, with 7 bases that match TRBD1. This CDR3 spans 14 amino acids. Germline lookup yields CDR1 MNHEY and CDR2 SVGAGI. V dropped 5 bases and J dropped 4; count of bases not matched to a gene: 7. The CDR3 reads CASSGTDLAETQYF. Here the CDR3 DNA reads TGTGCCAGCAGTGGGACAGACTTGGCAGAGACCCAGTACTTC.

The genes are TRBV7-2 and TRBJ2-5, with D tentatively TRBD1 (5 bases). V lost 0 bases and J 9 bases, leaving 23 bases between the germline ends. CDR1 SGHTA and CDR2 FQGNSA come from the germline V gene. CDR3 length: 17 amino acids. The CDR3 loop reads CASSLAVGFDSNQPQYF. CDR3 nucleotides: TGTGCCAGCAGCTTAGCGGTTGGGTTCGACAGCAATCAGCCCCAGTACTTC.

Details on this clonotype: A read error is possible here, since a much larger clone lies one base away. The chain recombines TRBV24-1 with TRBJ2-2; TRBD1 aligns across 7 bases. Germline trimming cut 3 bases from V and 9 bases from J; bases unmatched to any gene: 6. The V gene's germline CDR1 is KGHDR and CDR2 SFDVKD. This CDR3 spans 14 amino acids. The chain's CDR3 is CATSDRRDSRELFF. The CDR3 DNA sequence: TGTGCCACCAGTGATCGCCGGGACAGCAGGGAGCTGTTTTTT.

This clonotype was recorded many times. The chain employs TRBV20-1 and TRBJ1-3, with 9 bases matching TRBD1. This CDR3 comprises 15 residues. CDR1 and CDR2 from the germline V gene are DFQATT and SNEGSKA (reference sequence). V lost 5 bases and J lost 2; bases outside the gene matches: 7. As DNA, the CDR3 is TGCAGTGCTGTTGACAGGGGGAACACTGGAAACACCATATATTTT. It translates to CSAVDRGNTGNTIYF.

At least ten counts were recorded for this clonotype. In DNA, the CDR3 is TGTGCCAGCAGTTTGACCAGGGTATTGAGTAATCAGCCCCAGCATTTT. Protein sequence: CASSLTRVLSNQPQHF. This chain uses TRBV12-3 or TRBV12-4 with TRBJ1-5; possibly TRBD1 for D (5 bases). The ends were cut back, 3 bases at V and 4 bases at J, with 16 bases in the middle. This CDR3 comprises 16 residues.

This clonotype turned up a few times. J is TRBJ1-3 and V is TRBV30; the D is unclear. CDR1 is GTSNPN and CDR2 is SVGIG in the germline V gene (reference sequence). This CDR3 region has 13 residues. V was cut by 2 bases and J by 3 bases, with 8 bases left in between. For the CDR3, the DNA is TGTGCCTGGAGTCTCTTACTTGGAAACACCATATATTTT. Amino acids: CAWSLLLGNTIYF.

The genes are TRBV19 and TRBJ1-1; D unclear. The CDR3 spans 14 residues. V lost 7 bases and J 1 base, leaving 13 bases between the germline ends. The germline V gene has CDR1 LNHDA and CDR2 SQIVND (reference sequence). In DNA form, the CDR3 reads TGTGCCAGTACCCCGCGAGAGGGGAACACTGAAGCTTTCTTT. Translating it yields CASTPREGNTEAFF.

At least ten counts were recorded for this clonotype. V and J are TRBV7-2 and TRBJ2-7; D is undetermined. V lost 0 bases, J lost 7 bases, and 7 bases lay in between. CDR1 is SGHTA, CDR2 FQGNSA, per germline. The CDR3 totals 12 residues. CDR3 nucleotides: TGTGCCAGCAGCTTAGCGCAAACAGAGCAGTACTTC. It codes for CASSLAQTEQYF.

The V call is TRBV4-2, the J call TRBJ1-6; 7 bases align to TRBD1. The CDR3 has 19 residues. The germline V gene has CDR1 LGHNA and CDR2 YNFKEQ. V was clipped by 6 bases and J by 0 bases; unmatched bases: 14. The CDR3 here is CASSPLGGQLSSYNSPLHF. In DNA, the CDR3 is TGTGCCAGCAGTCCACTGGGGGGACAGTTGAGCTCCTATAATTCACCCCTCCACTTT.

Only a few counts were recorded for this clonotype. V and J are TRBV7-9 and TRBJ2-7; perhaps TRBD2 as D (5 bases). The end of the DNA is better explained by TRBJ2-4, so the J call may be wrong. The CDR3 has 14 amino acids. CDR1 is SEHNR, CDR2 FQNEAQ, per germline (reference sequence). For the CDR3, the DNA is TGTGCCAGCAGCTTAGGAGGGAATTTGGACATTCAGTACTTC. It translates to CASSLGGNLDIQYF.

The CDR3 coding sequence is TGTGCCAGCACTGCCGGGACAGGGAGCAATGAAAAACTGTTTTTT. It encodes CASTAGTGSNEKLFF. The J gene is TRBJ1-4, the V gene TRBV2, with TRBD1 identical over 9 bases. Looked up from germline, CDR1 is SNHLY and CDR2 is FYNNEI. This CDR3 has 15 residues. J was trimmed by 5 bases and V by 7 bases; bases with no gene match: 8.

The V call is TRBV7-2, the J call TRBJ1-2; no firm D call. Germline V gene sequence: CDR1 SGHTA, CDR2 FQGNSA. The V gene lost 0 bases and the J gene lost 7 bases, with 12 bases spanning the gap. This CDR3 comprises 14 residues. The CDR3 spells CASSLAGPVSGYTF. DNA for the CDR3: TGTGCCAGCAGCTTAGCGGGCCCGGTGTCTGGCTACACCTTC.

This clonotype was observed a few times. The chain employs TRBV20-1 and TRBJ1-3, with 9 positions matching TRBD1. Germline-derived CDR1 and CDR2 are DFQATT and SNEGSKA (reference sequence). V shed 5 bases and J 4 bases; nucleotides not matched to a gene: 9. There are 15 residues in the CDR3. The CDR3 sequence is CSASPGQGRGNTIYF. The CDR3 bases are TGCAGTGCTTCTCCGGGACAGGGAAGGGGAAACACCATATATTTT.

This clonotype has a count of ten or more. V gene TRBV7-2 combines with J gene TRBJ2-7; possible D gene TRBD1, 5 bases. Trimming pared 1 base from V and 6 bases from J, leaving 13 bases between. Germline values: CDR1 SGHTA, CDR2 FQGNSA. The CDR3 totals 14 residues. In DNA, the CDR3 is TGTGCCAGCAGCTTAGAGGGGCGGCAGGCCGAGCAGTACTTC. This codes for CASSLEGRQAEQYF. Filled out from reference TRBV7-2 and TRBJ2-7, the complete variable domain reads GAGVSQSPSNKVTEKGKDVELRCDPISGHTALYWYRQSLGQGLEFLIYFQGNSAPDKSGLPSDRFSAERTGGSVSTLTIQRTQQEDSAVYLCASSLEGRQAEQYFGPGTRLTVT.

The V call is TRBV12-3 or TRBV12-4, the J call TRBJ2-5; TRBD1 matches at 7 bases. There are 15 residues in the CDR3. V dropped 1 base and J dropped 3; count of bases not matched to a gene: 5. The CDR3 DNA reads TGTGCCAGCAGTTTAGAGGCAGGGGGAGAAGAGACCCAGTACTTC. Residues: CASSLEAGGEETQYF.

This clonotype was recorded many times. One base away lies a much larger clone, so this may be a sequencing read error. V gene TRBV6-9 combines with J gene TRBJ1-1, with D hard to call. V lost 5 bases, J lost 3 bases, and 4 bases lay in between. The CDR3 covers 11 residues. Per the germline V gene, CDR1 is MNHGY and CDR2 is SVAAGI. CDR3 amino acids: CASSGYTEAFF. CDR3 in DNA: TGTGCCAGCAGTGGGTACACTGAAGCTTTCTTT.

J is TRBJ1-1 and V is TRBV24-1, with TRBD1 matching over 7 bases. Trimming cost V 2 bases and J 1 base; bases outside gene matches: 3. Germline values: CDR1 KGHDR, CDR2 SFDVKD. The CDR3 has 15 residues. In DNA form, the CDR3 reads TGTGCCACCAGTGATTCGACAGGGTGGAACACTGAAGCTTTCTTT. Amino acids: CATSDSTGWNTEAFF.

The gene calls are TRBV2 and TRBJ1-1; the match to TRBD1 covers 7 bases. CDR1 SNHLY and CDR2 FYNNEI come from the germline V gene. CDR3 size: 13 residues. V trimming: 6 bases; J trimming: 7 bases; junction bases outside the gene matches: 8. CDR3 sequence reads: CASRVDRANEAFF. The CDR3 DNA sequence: TGTGCCAGCAGGGTAGACAGGGCCAATGAAGCTTTCTTT.

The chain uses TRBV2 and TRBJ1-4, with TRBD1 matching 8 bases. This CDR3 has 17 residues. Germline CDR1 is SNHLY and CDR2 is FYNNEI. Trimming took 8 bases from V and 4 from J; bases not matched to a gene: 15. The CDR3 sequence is CASGQGQGATGNEKLFF. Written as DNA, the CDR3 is TGTGCCAGCGGCCAAGGGCAGGGGGCCACTGGTAATGAAAAACTGTTTTTT.

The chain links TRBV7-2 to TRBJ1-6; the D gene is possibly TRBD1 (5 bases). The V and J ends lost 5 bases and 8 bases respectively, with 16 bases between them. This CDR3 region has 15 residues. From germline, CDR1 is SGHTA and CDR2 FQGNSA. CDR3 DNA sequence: TGTGCCAGCAGCCGGGGAGCAGGGTGGGATTCACCCCTCCACTTT. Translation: CASSRGAGWDSPLHF.

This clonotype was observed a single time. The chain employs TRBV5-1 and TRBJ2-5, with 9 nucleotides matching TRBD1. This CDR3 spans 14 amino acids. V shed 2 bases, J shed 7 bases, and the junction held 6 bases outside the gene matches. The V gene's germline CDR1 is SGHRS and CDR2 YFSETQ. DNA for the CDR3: TGCGCCAGCAGCTTCGGGGACAGGGATGGGACCCAGTACTTC. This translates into CASSFGDRDGTQYF.

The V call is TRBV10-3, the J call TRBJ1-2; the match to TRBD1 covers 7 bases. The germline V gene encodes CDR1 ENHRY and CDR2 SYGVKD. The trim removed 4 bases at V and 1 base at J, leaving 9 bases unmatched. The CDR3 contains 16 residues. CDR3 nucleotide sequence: TGTGCCATCAGTGCTAGAGGGGACAGTTTTAACTATGGCTACACCTTC. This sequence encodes CAISARGDSFNYGYTF.

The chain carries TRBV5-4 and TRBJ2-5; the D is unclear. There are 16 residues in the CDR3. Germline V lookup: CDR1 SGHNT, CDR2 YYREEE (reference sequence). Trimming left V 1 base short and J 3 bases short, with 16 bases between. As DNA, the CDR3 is TGTGCCAGCAGCTTGCAGCGTGTCACGGACGAAGAGACCCAGTACTTC. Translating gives CASSLQRVTDEETQYF.

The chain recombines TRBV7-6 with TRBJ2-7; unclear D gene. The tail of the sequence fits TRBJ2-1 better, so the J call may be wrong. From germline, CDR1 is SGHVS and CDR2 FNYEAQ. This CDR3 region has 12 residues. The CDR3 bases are TGTGCCAGCAGCTTAGGAGCAGGACGGCAGTTCTTC. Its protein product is CASSLGAGRQFF.

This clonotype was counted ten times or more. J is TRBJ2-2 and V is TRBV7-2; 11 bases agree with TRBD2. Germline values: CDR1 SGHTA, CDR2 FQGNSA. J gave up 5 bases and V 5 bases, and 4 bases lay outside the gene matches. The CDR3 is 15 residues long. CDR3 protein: CASSTRTSGTGELFF. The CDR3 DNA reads TGTGCCAGCAGCACCAGGACTAGCGGGACCGGGGAGCTGTTTTTT. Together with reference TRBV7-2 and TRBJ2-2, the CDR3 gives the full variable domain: GAGVSQSPSNKVTEKGKDVELRCDPISGHTALYWYRQSLGQGLEFLIYFQGNSAPDKSGLPSDRFSAERTGGSVSTLTIQRTQQEDSAVYLCASSTRTSGTGELFFGEGSRLTVL.